This T cell receptor beta chain was documented in a study of T cell repertoires in cytomegalovirus infection (dated by TCRdb to between 2017 and 2020). About the investigation overall: The peptide stimulations were aimed at well-studied HLA-B-restricted epitopes as well as recently identified HLA-C-restricted CMV epitopes, whose presentation resists viral immunomodulation. Donor HLA type was relevant to the analysis, because carriage of CMV infection together with the matching HLA type was indicated by public TCR beta signatures. Summary of the overall study and its limitations: The ex vivo response was dominated by HLA-C-restricted CMV-specific TCR beta clonotypes, which also provided the single most frequent clonotype in two of eight donors. In both this cohort and an independent cohort of 350 or so donors, the cumulative frequency of public TCR beta family members distinguished carriers of CMV infection plus the relevant HLA type.

V sheds 5 bases and J sheds 1 base, leaving 12 bases between their ends. Including cysteine and phenylalanine, the CDR3 has 15 amino acids. The entry retains the CDR3 DNA only, 45 bases that are in frame from base 1. Via the germline V gene, CDR1 is MNHEY and CDR2 SVGAGI. On this clonotype itself: Its antigen remains undetermined. It has no much larger one-base neighbor in the sample; base qualities were not kept.

The sample's treatment or condition, from its label and the paper: in vitro stimulation with specific CMV peptide epitopes to enrich CMV-specific T cells. Sequencing took place on an Illumina HiSeq 1500. TCRdb trimmed public reads at Q25 via fastp, called clones via MiXCR and kept in-frame beta chains. Entries are consolidated by CDR3 protein sequence, retaining the most common genes and DNA. This sample is represented by approximately 340,000 distinct CDR3 sequences; almost 30% of them were singletons. The leading ten clones occupy approximately 20% of the sample. The source of this sequence is a human donor in good health (CMV status not recorded). Some clones in this sample may be carry-over from other donors' samples. The rearrangement joined TRBV6-5 to TRBJ1-5; the D gene cannot be resolved reliably. The sample here was cultured PBMCs, taken from culture after CMV antigen stimulation. The CDR3 amino acid sequence is: CASSRSGFSNQPQHF. The DNA sequence reads TGTGCCAGCAGTCGAAGTGGTTTCAGCAATCAGCCCCAGCATTTT.